The sequence of this TCR beta chain was determined in a study of blood T cell repertoires in COVID-19. As for the study in general: Sources were T cells, B-cell-depleted T cells, or PBMCs; the material itself was cDNA or gDNA.

Source study methods: Amplified reference gene primers provided the basis for estimating nucleated cell counts. The data were produced by immunoSEQ multiplex PCR, yet TCRdb's version contains in-frame clones alone and is incomplete. V, J and clone size are those of that table, while D and trimming were read from the DNA. The sample lists about 150,000 clones, about 87% seen once, with roughly 2.5% in the top ten. The CDR3 has 14 amino acids. Germline V gives CDR1 KGHSH, CDR2 LQKENI. The V gene lost 3 bases and the J gene lost 0 bases, with 8 bases spanning the gap. One Seattle source followed patients from active infection through their disease course.

The chain couples TRBV18 to TRBJ1-1; D is unresolved. The sample comprised peripheral blood. This receptor was identified in a human donor with COVID-19, enrolled during active disease. The donor label of this sample is uncertain. CDR3 region: CASSPNIMNTEAFF. The CDR3 nucleotides read TGTGCCAGCTCACCGAACATCATGAACACTGAAGCTTTCTTT.